This T cell receptor beta chain emerged from a study of T cell repertoires and HLA-DP antigens. Remarks on this clone: Its specificity is not known.

The V gene's germline CDR1 is KGHSH and CDR2 LQKENI. The CDR3 contains 18 residues. V gave up 0 bases and J gave up 2 bases; unmatched junction bases: 4. TCRdb's table, derived via immunoSEQ multiplex PCR, lists solely in-frame clones and lacks some. This sample yields fewer than 95,000 clones, of which about 89% are seen a single time; about 1.7% belongs to the top ten. Specimen: CD4+ T cells from PBMCs. The rearrangement uses TRBV18 and TRBJ2-5, with 15 bases identical to TRBD2. The source is a man over 45 in good health and CMV-seronegative. In DNA, the CDR3 is TGTGCCAGCTCACCACCCGGGGGGACTAGCGGGAGGCAAGAGACCCAGTACTTC. This encodes CASSPPGGTSGRQETQYF.